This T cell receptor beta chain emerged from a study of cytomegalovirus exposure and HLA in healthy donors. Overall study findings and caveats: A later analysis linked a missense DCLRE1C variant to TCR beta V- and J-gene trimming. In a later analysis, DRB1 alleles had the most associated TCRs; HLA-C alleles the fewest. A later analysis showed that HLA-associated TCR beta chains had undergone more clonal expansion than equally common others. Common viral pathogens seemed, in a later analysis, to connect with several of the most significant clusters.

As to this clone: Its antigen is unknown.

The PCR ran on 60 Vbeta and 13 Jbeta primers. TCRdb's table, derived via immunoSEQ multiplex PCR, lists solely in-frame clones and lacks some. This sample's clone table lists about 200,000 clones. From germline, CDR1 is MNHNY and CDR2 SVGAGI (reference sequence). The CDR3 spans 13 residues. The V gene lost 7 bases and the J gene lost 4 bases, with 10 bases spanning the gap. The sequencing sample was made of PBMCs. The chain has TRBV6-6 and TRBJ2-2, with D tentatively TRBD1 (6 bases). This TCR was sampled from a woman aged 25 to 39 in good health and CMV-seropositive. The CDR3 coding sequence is TGTGCCAGCACCGACAGGTCCACCGGGGAGCTGTTTTTT. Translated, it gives CASTDRSTGELFF.